Listed here are 25 T cell receptor beta chains from one sample, sequenced in a study of T cell repertoires in cytomegalovirus infection (dated by TCRdb to about 2019). The sequencer was an Illumina HiSeq 1500. TCRdb reprocessing: public reads trimmed at Q25 with fastp, clones called with MiXCR, in-frame beta chains kept. Rows matching on CDR3 protein sequence are summarized as one entry with the most common DNA and genes. The sample table holds 600,000 to 800,000 distinct CDR3 sequences, of which approximately 24% were seen once. Roughly 8% of the sample comes from the top ten. Source material: CD8+ T cells from PBMCs. These receptors were taken from a human donor in good health (CMV status not recorded). Some clones in this sample may be carry-over from other donors' samples.

This rearrangement joins TRBV7-9 to TRBJ1-5; 7 positions match TRBD1. The CDR3 has 15 amino acids. J gave up 6 bases and V 5 bases, and 10 bases lay outside the gene matches. Germline V lookup: CDR1 SEHNR, CDR2 FQNEAQ (reference sequence). CDR3 region: CASSPAGGAVQPQHF. CDR3 in DNA: TGTGCCAGCAGCCCCGCAGGGGGGGCGGTTCAGCCCCAGCATTTT.

The sample holds a few counts of this clonotype. The rearrangement links TRBV10-3 to TRBJ1-2, with D hard to call. V shed 9 bases and J shed 5 bases, with 10 bases lying between them. Germline V lookup: CDR1 ENHRY, CDR2 SYGVKD. The CDR3 has 11 residues. The DNA for the CDR3 is TGTGCCATGGGAGATCAGTATGGCTACACCTTC. Translating gives CAMGDQYGYTF.

This clonotype was found a few times. The chain combines TRBV5-1 with TRBJ2-5, with 12 bases lining up with TRBD1. J lost 5 bases, V lost 4 bases, and 3 bases had no gene match. Germline V CDR1 and CDR2: SGHRS, YFSETQ. The CDR3 sequence is 14 residues long. In DNA, the CDR3 is TGCGCCAGCAGCGGGACAGGGGGCTGGGAGACCCAGTACTTC. Translating it yields CASSGTGGWETQYF.

This clonotype appeared a few times. CDR3 DNA sequence: TGTGCCAGCAGCTTGGAGCCACCGTCGTCCTACAATGAGCAGTTCTTC. The encoded protein is CASSLEPPSSYNEQFF. The chain has TRBV14 and TRBJ2-1; unclear D gene. There are 16 residues in the CDR3. Per the germline V gene, CDR1 is SGHDN and CDR2 is FVKESK. V dropped 5 bases and J dropped 1 base, with 15 bases sitting between them.

This rearrangement joins TRBV2 to TRBJ2-2; D unclear. Germline V gene data show CDR1 as SNHLY and CDR2 as FYNNEI. Trimming cost V 8 bases and J 0 bases, with 16 bases left between them. The CDR3 is 16 residues long. The CDR3 DNA reads as TGTGCCAGCGGGGTCCCGGTAACAGCGAACACCGGGGAGCTGTTTTTT. Amino acids: CASGVPVTANTGELFF. The full variable domain, completed using reference TRBV2 and TRBJ2-2, is EPEVTQTPSHQVTQMGQEVILRCVPISNHLYFYWYRQILGQKVEFLVSFYNNEISEKSEIFDDQFSVERPDGSNFTLKIRSTKLEDSAMYFCASGVPVTANTGELFFGEGSRLTVL.

This clonotype has a count of ten or more. The CDR3 DNA reads as TGTGCCAGCAGCTCCTCACAGGGACCTTACTATGGCTACACCTTC. It encodes CASSSSQGPYYGYTF. The chain links TRBV11-2 to TRBJ1-2; a weak D match, TRBD1 (6 bases). Germline CDR1 and CDR2: SGHAT and FQNNGV. The CDR3 is made up of 15 amino acids. Trimming removed 4 bases at V and 3 bases at J, with 15 bases between.

The chain is built from TRBV2 and TRBJ2-1, with TRBD2 matching over 12 bases. J gave up 2 bases and V 10 bases, and 3 bases lay outside the gene matches. Germline CDR1 SNHLY, CDR2 FYNNEI. The CDR3 has 14 amino acids. CDR3 sequence: CAILAGGPYNEQFF. The CDR3, as DNA: TGTGCCATCCTAGCGGGGGGGCCCTACAATGAGCAGTTCTTC.

This clonotype was recorded a few times. The CDR3 is CASSYSTAAGETQYF. In nucleotides, the CDR3 is TGTGCCAGCAGTTACTCGACTGCAGCGGGAGAGACCCAGTACTTC. V usage is TRBV6-5 and J usage is TRBJ2-5, with a possible D match to TRBD2 (6 bases). Per germline, CDR1 MNHEY and CDR2 SVGAGI. The V gene lost 0 bases and the J gene lost 4 bases, with 12 bases spanning the gap. The CDR3 loop spans 15 amino acids.

This clonotype has only a few counts. The chain is built from TRBV27 and TRBJ2-4, with 7 nucleotides matching TRBD1. This CDR3 is built from 13 residues. Per germline, CDR1 MNHEY and CDR2 SMNVEV (reference sequence). The trim removed 5 bases at V and 8 bases at J, leaving 6 bases unmatched. CDR3 nucleotide sequence: TGTGCCAGCAGTCAAGACAGGGTGGACATTCAGTACTTC. Encoded protein: CASSQDRVDIQYF.

There are a few counts of this clonotype. The chain recombines TRBV10-3 with TRBJ2-3; TRBD1 matches at 10 bases. With V trimmed by 0 bases and J by 3 bases, 0 bases remained unmatched. This CDR3 has 15 amino acids. The germline V gene encodes CDR1 ENHRY and CDR2 SYGVKD. The CDR3 nucleotides are TGTGCCATCAGTGAGTCGGGACAGGGGACAGATACGCAGTATTTT. Translating gives CAISESGQGTDTQYF.

This rearrangement joins TRBV20-1 to TRBJ1-1; weak D call: TRBD1 (5 bases). Trimming removed 0 bases at V and 7 bases at J, with 12 bases between. Germline V gene lookup returns CDR1 DFQATT and CDR2 SNEGSKA (reference sequence). The CDR3 length is 13 residues. CDR3 in amino acids: CSARDLGPGEAFF. The CDR3 DNA follows: TGCAGTGCTAGAGATCTGGGGCCTGGTGAAGCTTTCTTT.

Points on this clonotype: A read error may account for a junction end that differs from germline. This CDR3 is CVSSQGGGLAYNEQFF. CDR3 DNA sequence: TGTGTCAGCAGCCAAGGAGGGGGCCTAGCCTACAATGAGCAGTTCTTC. The V call is TRBV5-6, the J call TRBJ2-1, with D tentatively TRBD1 (7 bases). CDR1 is SGHDT and CDR2 is YYEEEE in the germline V gene. The CDR3 is made up of 16 amino acids.

The rearrangement joins TRBV29-1 to TRBJ1-2, with D hard to call. The V gene lost 3 bases and the J gene lost 3 bases, with 8 bases spanning the gap. The CDR3 runs to 12 residues. Germline loops: CDR1 SQVTM, CDR2 ANQGSEA. This chain's CDR3 is CSVEGSHYGYTF. In DNA, the CDR3 is TGCAGCGTTGAGGGCAGCCACTATGGCTACACCTTC.

A few counts support this clonotype. The V and J genes are TRBV7-9 and TRBJ2-5, with 7 nucleotides matching TRBD1. Germline-derived CDR1 and CDR2 are SEHNR and FQNEAQ (reference sequence). There are 14 residues in the CDR3. J lost 4 bases, V lost 7 bases, and 9 bases had no gene match. This CDR3 is CASTSGTVRETQYF. DNA for the CDR3: TGTGCCAGCACCTCCGGGACAGTCCGAGAGACCCAGTACTTC.

The chain uses TRBV20-1 and TRBJ1-3, with 9 bases aligning to TRBD1. Looked up from germline, CDR1 is DFQATT and CDR2 is SNEGSKA (reference sequence). The junction had 18 bases not matched to a gene; V was cut back by 8 bases and J by 1 base. The CDR3 has 18 amino acids. Here the CDR3 DNA reads TGCAGTACCCAAACGTTCGGGGACAGGGAAAATTCTGGAAACACCATATATTTT. It encodes CSTQTFGDRENSGNTIYF.

This clonotype appeared a few times. This chain links TRBV7-6 with TRBJ2-7, with unresolved D. The CDR3 is 12 amino acids. Looked up from germline, CDR1 is SGHVS and CDR2 is FNYEAQ. V was trimmed by 4 bases and J by 5 bases, leaving 9 bases between them. The CDR3 sequence is CASSSSFHEQYF. CDR3 nucleotide sequence: TGTGCCAGCAGCTCCAGCTTCCACGAGCAGTACTTC.

This rearrangement joins TRBV6-5 to TRBJ1-1; unclear D gene. Between the trimmed V and J ends, which lost 5 bases and 3 bases, there was a span of 10 bases. Germline CDR1 MNHEY, CDR2 SVGAGI. The CDR3 contains 13 residues. The CDR3: CASSPITYTEAFF. The CDR3 coding sequence is TGTGCCAGCAGTCCAATTACGTACACTGAAGCTTTCTTT.

As DNA, the CDR3 is TGTGCCAGCAGCCAAGCTCTTCTAGCCGGACAGAAGCCCTCTGGGGCCAACGTCCTGACTTTC. Amino acids: CASSQALLAGQKPSGANVLTF. The chain carries TRBV14 and TRBJ2-6, with TRBD1 as a possible D gene (6 bases). There are 21 residues in the CDR3. The V end was cut by 1 base, the J end by 0 bases, with 22 bases between. From germline, CDR1 is SGHDN and CDR2 FVKESK. Using reference TRBV14 and TRBJ2-6 for the parts outside the CDR3, the full variable domain is EAGVTQFPSHSVIEKGQTVTLRCDPISGHDNLYWYRRVMGKEIKFLLHFVKESKQDESGMPNNRFLAERTGGTYSTLKVQPAELEDSGVYFCASSQALLAGQKPSGANVLTFGAGSRLTVL.

In the case of this clonotype: A much larger clone is a single base away; this may be a read error. The chain uses TRBV7-2 and TRBJ2-3, with D perhaps given as TRBD1 or TRBD2 (5 bases each). The CDR3 is 14 residues long. Germline V gene sequence: CDR1 SGHTA, CDR2 FQGNSA. CDR3 sequence: CASSLVGELDTRYF. In nucleotides, the CDR3 is TGTGCCAGCAGCCTAGTGGGGGAACTGGATACGCGGTATTTT.

This clonotype was recorded at least ten times. The J gene is TRBJ1-1, the V gene TRBV12-5; D is uncertain. CDR3 length: 13 amino acids. Germline CDR1 is LGHNT and CDR2 is FRNRAP. V was pared by 1 base and J by 2 bases, with 5 bases between. The CDR3 DNA reads TGTGCTAGTGGTTTGGCCGCAAACACTGAAGCTTTCTTT. Translating gives CASGLAANTEAFF.

This chain uses TRBV25-1 with TRBJ2-1, with D unresolved. The germline V and J ends were trimmed by 0 bases and 7 bases, with 10 bases remaining between them. The CDR3 is 14 residues long. Germline loops: CDR1 MGHDK, CDR2 SYGVNS. The CDR3 here is CASSEYGSQNEQFF. CDR3 nucleotide sequence: TGTGCCAGCAGTGAATACGGCAGTCAAAATGAGCAGTTCTTC.

This chain uses TRBV4-1 with TRBJ2-3; no clear D. V dropped 0 bases and J dropped 7 bases, with 11 bases sitting between them. From germline, CDR1 is MGHRA and CDR2 YSYEKL. The CDR3 has 14 residues. The CDR3 loop is CASSQEGQANTQYF. Written as DNA, the CDR3 is TGCGCCAGCAGCCAAGAGGGCCAGGCAAATACGCAGTATTTT.

V usage is TRBV5-1 and J usage is TRBJ2-3; D is undetermined. Per germline, CDR1 SGHRS and CDR2 YFSETQ. Trimming took off 6 bases at V and 6 bases at J, with 11 bases between the two ends. This CDR3 spans 12 amino acids. CDR3 DNA: TGCGCCAGCAACCCAGACGGGGATACGCAGTATTTT. It encodes CASNPDGDTQYF.

The chain couples TRBV14 to TRBJ2-6, with D perhaps TRBD1 (6 bases). The germline V gene has CDR1 SGHDN and CDR2 FVKESK. CDR3 length: 18 residues. V dropped 4 bases and J dropped 6 bases, with 22 bases sitting between them. As DNA, the CDR3 is TGTGCCAGCAGCCGAGAAACAGGGACCCTTACTGAGGCCAACGTCCTGACTTTC. Its protein product is CASSRETGTLTEANVLTF.

This clonotype was counted at least ten times. The rearrangement uses TRBV28 and TRBJ2-7; no clear D. There are 13 residues in the CDR3. V lost 5 bases and J lost 1, with 9 bases in between. CDR1 MDHEN and CDR2 SYDVKM come from the germline V gene. The CDR3 nucleotides read TGTGCCAGCAGTAACCTGAGGTCCTACGAGCAGTACGTC. This gives the protein CASSNLRSYEQYV.